This T cell receptor (beta chain) derives from a study of blood T cell repertoires in COVID-19. Study in general: The analysed material was cDNA or gDNA that came from T cells, B-cell-depleted T cells, or PBMCs.

Profiled with immunoSEQ multiplex PCR; TCRdb holds only in-frame clones, not every one. The table has about 120,000 clones, 82% seen once. V dropped 0 bases and J dropped 7; count of bases not matched to a gene: 4. CDR3 length equals 15 residues. From germline, CDR1 is SGDLS and CDR2 YYNGEE. Sequenced: peripheral blood. This chain joins TRBV9 and TRBJ1-6; 7 nucleotides agree with TRBD1. The TCR was taken from a woman in her sixties with acute or convalescent COVID-19. CDR3 loop: CASSVDGQENSPLHF. CDR3 in DNA: TGTGCCAGCAGCGTAGACGGACAGGAAAATTCACCCCTCCACTTT.